This TCR beta chain is drawn from a study of T cell changes during pregnancy in multiple sclerosis (dated by TCRdb to 2018 to 2020). For the study in its entirety: The study looked at changes in the T cell repertoire across pregnancy in women with multiple sclerosis.

By sample share, this clone is medium-sized (0.01 to 0.1%). No cognate antigen has been identified for it. Base qualities are not at hand, and no much larger clone is one base apart. Different DNA sequences within this sample yield the same CDR3. Library preparation employed the immunoSEQ multiplex PCR assay. TCRdb's version of the immuneACCESS table is confined to in-frame rearrangements and falls short of the full clone set. An unresolved V gene accounts for under half of the shortfall where checked; the remainder is of unknown origin. The sample table holds 30,000 to 35,000 clones, of which nearly 90% were seen once. The ten top clones hold just over 0.55% of the sample. V loses 9 bases of germline sequence and J loses 2 bases, and the interval between the two ends is 16 bases. CDR1 SNHLY and CDR2 FYNNEI are derived from the germline V gene. The CDR3 runs 14 amino acids, cysteine and phenylalanine included. Of all the DNA, just the CDR3 is kept, 42 bases in frame from base 1.

The chain is made from TRBV2 and TRBJ1-2; the D gene is perhaps TRBD1, on 6 matching bases. This clonotype originated in a female donor in good health, enrolled as a control in a pregnancy study. The sequencing used CD4+ T cells from peripheral blood mononuclear cells, collected in the third trimester of pregnancy. The sequenced DNA is TGTGCCAGTCCCCGGACAGACTACAACTATGGCTACACCTTC. This translates into CASPRTDYNYGYTF.